This paragraph reports one TCR beta chain. The antigen is not known. Healthy individuals who donated bone marrow served as the donors. Both 60 Vbeta primers and 13 Jbeta primers went into the PCR. The table came from immunoSEQ multiplex PCR; TCRdb's copy has only in-frame clones and leaves some out. Of some 100,000 clones listed, under 85% were seen once; the top ten hold 14%. This sample stems from a study of cytomegalovirus exposure and HLA in healthy donors. Study conclusions and caveats: Published work reported that the classifier diagnosed cytomegalovirus status with high specificity and sensitivity. In vitro confirmation showed three CMV-associated chains to be CMV antigen specific.

The receptor was derived from a woman between 65 and 79 years old in good health and CMV-seropositive. Sequenced sample: PBMCs.

The CDR3 spells CASTTGEAGYTF. The CDR3 DNA reads TGTGCCAGCACTACAGGGGAGGCTGGCTACACCTTC. The rearrangement uses TRBV28 and TRBJ1-2; 7 positions agree with TRBD1. Germline CDR1 reads MDHEN; CDR2 reads SYDVKM. V shed 7 bases, J shed 7 bases, and the junction held 6 bases outside the gene matches. This CDR3 comprises 12 residues.